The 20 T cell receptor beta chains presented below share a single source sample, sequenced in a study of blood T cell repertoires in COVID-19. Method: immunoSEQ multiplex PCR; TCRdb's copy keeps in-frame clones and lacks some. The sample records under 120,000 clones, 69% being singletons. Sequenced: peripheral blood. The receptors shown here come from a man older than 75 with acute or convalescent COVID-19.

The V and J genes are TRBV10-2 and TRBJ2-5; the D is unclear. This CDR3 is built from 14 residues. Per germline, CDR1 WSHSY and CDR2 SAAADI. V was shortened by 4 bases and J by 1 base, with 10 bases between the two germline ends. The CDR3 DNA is TGCGCCAGCAGTGGAGATACTGTCCAAGAGACCCAGTACTTC. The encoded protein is CASSGDTVQETQYF.

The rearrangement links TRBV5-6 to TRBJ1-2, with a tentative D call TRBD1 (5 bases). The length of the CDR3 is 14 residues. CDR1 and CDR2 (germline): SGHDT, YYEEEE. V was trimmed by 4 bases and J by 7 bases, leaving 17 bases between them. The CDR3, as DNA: TGTGCCAGCAGCCTCGGGGGGGTCGCGCTTGGCTACACCTTC. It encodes CASSLGGVALGYTF.

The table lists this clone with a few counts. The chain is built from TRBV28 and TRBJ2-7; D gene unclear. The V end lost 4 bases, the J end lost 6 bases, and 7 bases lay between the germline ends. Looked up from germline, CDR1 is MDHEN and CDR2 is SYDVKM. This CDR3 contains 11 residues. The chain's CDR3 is CASSWRTEQYF. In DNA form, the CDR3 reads TGTGCCAGCAGTTGGAGAACCGAGCAGTACTTC.

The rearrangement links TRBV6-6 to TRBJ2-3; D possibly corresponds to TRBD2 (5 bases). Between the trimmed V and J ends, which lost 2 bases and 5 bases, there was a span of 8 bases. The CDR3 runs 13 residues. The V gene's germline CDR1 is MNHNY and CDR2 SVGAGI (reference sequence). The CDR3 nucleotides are TGTGCCAGCAGTTACCTAGCCCGAGATACGCAGTATTTT. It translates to CASSYLARDTQYF.

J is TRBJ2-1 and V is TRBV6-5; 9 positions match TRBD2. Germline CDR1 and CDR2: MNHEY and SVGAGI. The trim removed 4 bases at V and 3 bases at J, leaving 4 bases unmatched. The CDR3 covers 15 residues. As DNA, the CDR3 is TGTGCCAGCAGTTTTTTTAGCGGGGGCTACAATGAGCAGTTCTTC. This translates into CASSFFSGGYNEQFF.

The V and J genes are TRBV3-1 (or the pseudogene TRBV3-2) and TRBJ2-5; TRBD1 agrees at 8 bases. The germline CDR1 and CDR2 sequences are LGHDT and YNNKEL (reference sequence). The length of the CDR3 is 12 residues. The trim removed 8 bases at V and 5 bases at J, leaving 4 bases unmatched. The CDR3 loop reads CASSGGGETQYF. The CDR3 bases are TGTGCCAGCTCAGGGGGCGGGGAGACCCAGTACTTC.

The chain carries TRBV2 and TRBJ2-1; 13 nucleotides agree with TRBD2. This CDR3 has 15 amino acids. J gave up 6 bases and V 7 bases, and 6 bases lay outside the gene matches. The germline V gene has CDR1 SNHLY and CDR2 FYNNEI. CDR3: CASMALAGGSNEQFF. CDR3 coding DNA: TGTGCCAGCATGGCACTAGCGGGGGGGTCCAATGAGCAGTTCTTC.

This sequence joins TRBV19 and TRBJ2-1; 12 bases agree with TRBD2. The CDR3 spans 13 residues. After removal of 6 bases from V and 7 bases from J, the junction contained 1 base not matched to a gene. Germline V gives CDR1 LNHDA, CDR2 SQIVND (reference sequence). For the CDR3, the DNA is TGTGCCAGTAGGACTAGCGGGGGTAATGAGCAGTTCTTC. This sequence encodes CASRTSGGNEQFF.

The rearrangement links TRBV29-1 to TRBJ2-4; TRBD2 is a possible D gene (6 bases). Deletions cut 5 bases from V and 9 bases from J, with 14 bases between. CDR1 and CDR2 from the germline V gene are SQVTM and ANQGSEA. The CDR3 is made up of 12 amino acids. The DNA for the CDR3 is TGCAGCGTTCAGACGTGGGGAGGCATTCAGTACTTC. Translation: CSVQTWGGIQYF.

The CDR3 region is CASSPAGGIGLMFF. As DNA, the CDR3 is TGTGCCAGCAGTCCAGCAGGGGGCATTGGTTTAATGTTTTTT. The chain employs TRBV7-2 and TRBJ1-4; 8 nucleotides line up with TRBD1. This CDR3 has 14 amino acids. CDR1 SGHTA and CDR2 FQGNSA come from the germline V gene. Trimming cost V 6 bases and J 15 bases; bases outside gene matches: 15.

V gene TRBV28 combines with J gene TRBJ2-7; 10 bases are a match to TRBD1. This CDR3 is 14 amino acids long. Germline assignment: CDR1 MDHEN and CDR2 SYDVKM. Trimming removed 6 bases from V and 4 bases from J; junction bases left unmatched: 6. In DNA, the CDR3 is TGTGCCAGCAGAAAGGGGACAGGGGCGTACGAGCAGTACTTC. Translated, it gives CASRKGTGAYEQYF.

DNA of the CDR3: TGCGCCAGCAGCTTGGCCCCTACAACAGGCAGGAACACCATATATTTT. It specifies CASSLAPTTGRNTIYF. The V gene is TRBV5-1, the J gene TRBJ1-3; tentative D call: TRBD1 (5 bases). The germline CDR1 and CDR2 sequences are SGHRS and YFSETQ. This CDR3 has 16 amino acids. Trimming left V 0 bases short and J 7 bases short, with 17 bases between.

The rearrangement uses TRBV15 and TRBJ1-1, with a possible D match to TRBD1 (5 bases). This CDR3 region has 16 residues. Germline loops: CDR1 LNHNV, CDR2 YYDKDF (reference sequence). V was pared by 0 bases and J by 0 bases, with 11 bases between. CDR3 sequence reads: CATSRDTGVLNTEAFF. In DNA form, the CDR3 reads TGTGCCACCAGCAGAGATACGGGGGTCCTGAACACTGAAGCTTTCTTT.

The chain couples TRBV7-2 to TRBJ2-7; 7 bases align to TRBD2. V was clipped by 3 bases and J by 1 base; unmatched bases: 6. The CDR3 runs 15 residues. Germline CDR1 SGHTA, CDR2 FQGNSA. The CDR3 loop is CASSLSTSVSYEQYF. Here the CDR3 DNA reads TGTGCCAGCAGCTTGTCCACTAGCGTATCCTACGAGCAGTACTTC.

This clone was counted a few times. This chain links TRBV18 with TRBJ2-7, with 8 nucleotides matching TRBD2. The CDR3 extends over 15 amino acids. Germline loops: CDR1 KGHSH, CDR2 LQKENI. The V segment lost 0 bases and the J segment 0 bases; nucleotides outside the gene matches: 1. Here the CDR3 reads CASSPPGLDSYEQYF. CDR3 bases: TGTGCCAGCTCACCACCGGGACTAGACTCCTACGAGCAGTACTTC.

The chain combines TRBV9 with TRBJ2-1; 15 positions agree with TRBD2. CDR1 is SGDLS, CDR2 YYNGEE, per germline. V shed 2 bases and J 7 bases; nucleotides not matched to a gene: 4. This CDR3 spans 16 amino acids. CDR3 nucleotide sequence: TGTGCCAGCAGCGTTAGCGGGACTAGCGGGAGGAATGAGCAGTTCTTC. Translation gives CASSVSGTSGRNEQFF.

The CDR3 region has the DNA TGCGCCAGCAGCTGGGGACAGGCCACCGGGGAGCTGTTTTTT. Translation gives CASSWGQATGELFF. The gene calls are TRBV5-1 and TRBJ2-2; 8 bases match TRBD1. V trimming: 3 bases; J trimming: 4 bases; junction bases outside the gene matches: 2. This CDR3 comprises 14 residues. Germline lookup yields CDR1 SGHRS and CDR2 YFSETQ. Using reference TRBV5-1 and TRBJ2-2 for the parts outside the CDR3, the full variable domain is KAGVTQTPRYLIKTRGQQVTLSCSPISGHRSVSWYQQTPGQGLQFLFEYFSETQRNKGNFPGRFSGRQFSNSRSEMNVSTLELGDSALYLCASSWGQATGELFFGEGSRLTVL.

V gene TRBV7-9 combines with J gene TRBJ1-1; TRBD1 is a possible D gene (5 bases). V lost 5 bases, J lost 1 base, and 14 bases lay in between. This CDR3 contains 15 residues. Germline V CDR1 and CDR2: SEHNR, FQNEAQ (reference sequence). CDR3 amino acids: CASSPQATGNTEAFF. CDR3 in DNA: TGTGCCAGCAGCCCACAGGCCACGGGGAACACTGAAGCTTTCTTT.

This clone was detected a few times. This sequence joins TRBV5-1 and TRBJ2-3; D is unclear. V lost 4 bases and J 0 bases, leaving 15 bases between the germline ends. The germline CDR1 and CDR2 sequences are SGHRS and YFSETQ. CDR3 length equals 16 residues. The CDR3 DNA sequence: TGCGCCAGCAGCCGCCTGGCTCCCTTGAGCACAGATACGCAGTATTTT. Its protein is CASSRLAPLSTDTQYF.

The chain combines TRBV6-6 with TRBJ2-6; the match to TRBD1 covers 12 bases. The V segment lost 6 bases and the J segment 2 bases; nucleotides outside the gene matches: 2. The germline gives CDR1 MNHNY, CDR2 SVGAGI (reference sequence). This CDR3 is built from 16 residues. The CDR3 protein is CASRGQGAAGANVLTF. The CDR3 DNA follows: TGTGCCAGCAGGGGACAGGGGGCGGCTGGGGCCAACGTCCTGACTTTC.